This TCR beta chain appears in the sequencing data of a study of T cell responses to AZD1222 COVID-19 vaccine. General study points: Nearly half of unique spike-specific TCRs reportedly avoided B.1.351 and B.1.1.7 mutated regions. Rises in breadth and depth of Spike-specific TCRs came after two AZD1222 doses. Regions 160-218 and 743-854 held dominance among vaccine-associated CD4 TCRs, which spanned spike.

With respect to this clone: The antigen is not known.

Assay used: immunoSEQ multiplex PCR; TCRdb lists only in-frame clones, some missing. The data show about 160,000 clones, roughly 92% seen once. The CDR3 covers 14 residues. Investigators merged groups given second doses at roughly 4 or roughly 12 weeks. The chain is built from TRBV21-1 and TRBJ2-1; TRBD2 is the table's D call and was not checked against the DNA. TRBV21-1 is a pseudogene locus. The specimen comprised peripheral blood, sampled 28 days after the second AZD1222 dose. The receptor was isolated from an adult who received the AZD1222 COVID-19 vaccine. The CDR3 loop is CASSKEVLGDEQFF. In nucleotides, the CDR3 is TGTGCCAGCAGCAAAGAAGTACTAGGAGATGAGCAGTTCTTC.